The next 11 T cell receptor beta chains were all read from a single sample in a study of molecular identifiers for immune sequencing clone quantification (dated by TCRdb to 2016 to 2019). The method was PCR. The instrument given in TCRdb is Illumina HiSeq 4000. TCRdb ran its own pipeline on the public reads, namely fastp trimming at Q25 and MiXCR clone calling, and kept in-frame beta chains. CDR3 protein sequences are deduplicated, and each keeps its most common genes and DNA. Within this sample are some 320,000 distinct CDR3 sequences, with about a fifth of them counted one time only. The ten largest make up over 0.7% of the sample. Material for sequencing was naive CD8+ T cells from blood, with Jurkat cell RNA spiked in. The meaning of the sample's cell subset or site label: FACS-sorted CD8+CD4-CCR7+CD45RA+ naive T cells. The receptor source for this set is a human donor in good health. Some libraries in this study had Jurkat cell RNA spiked in.

The table lists this clonotype with many counts. J is TRBJ2-5 and V is TRBV29-1; the D gene is possibly TRBD1 (6 bases). Germline loops: CDR1 SQVTM, CDR2 ANQGSEA. This CDR3 has 13 amino acids. Trimming stripped 8 bases from V and 5 bases from J, with 18 bases between. CDR3 amino acids: CSSTGTLGETQYF. For the CDR3, the DNA is TGCAGCTCCACCGGGACATTGGGGGAGACCCAGTACTTC.

This clonotype has a count of ten or more. The rearrangement links TRBV28 to TRBJ1-6; the match to TRBD1 covers 12 bases. This CDR3 region has 17 residues. The trim removed 1 base at V and 10 bases at J, leaving 8 bases unmatched. Germline V gene lookup returns CDR1 MDHEN and CDR2 SYDVKM. The CDR3 bases are TGTGCCAGCAGTTTATCGCCGGGACAGGGGGCGAGGTCACCCCTCCACTTT. It specifies CASSLSPGQGARSPLHF. The variable domain in full, completed from reference TRBV28 and TRBJ1-6, reads DVKVTQSSRYLVKRTGEKVFLECVQDMDHENMFWYRQDPGLGLRLIYFSYDVKMKEKGDIPEGYSVSREKKERFSLILESASTNQTSMYLCASSLSPGQGARSPLHFGNGTRLTVT.

Many counts were recorded for this clonotype. The J gene is TRBJ1-3, the V gene TRBV5-1; 8 nucleotides align to TRBD1. V shed 4 bases, J shed 3 bases, and the junction held 6 bases outside the gene matches. Germline CDR1 is SGHRS and CDR2 is YFSETQ. The CDR3 length is 15 residues. The CDR3 DNA sequence: TGCGCCAGCAGCAGTCAGGGGGCTTATGGAAACACCATATATTTT. Translating it yields CASSSQGAYGNTIYF.

To note about this clonotype: A much larger clone differs from this one at a single base, so this may be a read error. The CDR3 end shows no conserved phenylalanine or tryptophan, and so a read error is likely. V is TRBV12-5 and J is TRBJ2-3; D may correspond to TRBD1 or TRBD2 (6 bases each). Trimming pared 0 bases from V and 6 bases from J, leaving 13 bases between. This CDR3 is 15 amino acids long. Germline V CDR1 and CDR2: LGHNT, FRNRAP. DNA for the CDR3: TGTGCTAGTGGTTTGGTATACGGGGGCAGGGATACGCAGTATCTT. As protein: CASGLVYGGRDTQYL.

To note about this clonotype: Given a much more abundant clone one base away, this may be a read error. The chain is built from TRBV27 and TRBJ2-1; D is undetermined. This CDR3 is 13 amino acids long. The germline gives CDR1 MNHEY, CDR2 SMNVEV (reference sequence). V was clipped by 5 bases and J by 3 bases, with 8 bases between them. The CDR3 sequence: CASSVPVYNEQFF. For the CDR3, the DNA is TGTGCCAGCAGTGTGCCCGTCTACAATGAGCAGTTCTTC.

This clonotype was observed at least ten times. The chain links TRBV20-1 to TRBJ2-7; D possibly corresponds to TRBD1 (5 bases). The V and J ends lost 4 bases and 4 bases respectively, with 11 bases between them. CDR3 size: 12 residues. Germline CDR1 is DFQATT and CDR2 is SNEGSKA (reference sequence). The CDR3 is CSANSGLYEQYF. The CDR3, as DNA: TGCAGTGCTAATTCAGGGCTGTACGAGCAGTACTTC.

V usage is TRBV12-5 and J usage is TRBJ1-1, with TRBD1 matching over 7 bases. With 2 bases clipped from V and 1 base from J, the junction kept 10 bases outside the gene matches. In germline, CDR1 is LGHNT, CDR2 FRNRAP. CDR3 length: 17 residues. CDR3: CASGLSGQWAQNTEAFF. CDR3 in DNA: TGTGCTAGTGGTTTGTCGGGACAGTGGGCGCAGAACACTGAAGCTTTCTTT.

In its sample, this clonotype was seen many times. V usage is TRBV24-1 and J usage is TRBJ2-1; tentatively, D is TRBD2 (5 bases). Trimming took off 7 bases at V and 9 bases at J, with 15 bases between the two ends. Germline-derived CDR1 and CDR2 are KGHDR and SFDVKD. The CDR3 is 13 amino acids. In DNA, the CDR3 is TGTGCCACCAGCCCCGCGGAGGCGAGTGAGCAGTTCTTC. Translation gives CATSPAEASEQFF.

The sample holds many counts of this clonotype. The chain employs TRBV2 and TRBJ1-1; D possibly corresponds to TRBD1 (5 bases). Germline values: CDR1 SNHLY, CDR2 FYNNEI. The CDR3 runs 13 residues. Trimming left V 4 bases short and J 2 bases short, with 8 bases between. The CDR3 here is CASSGQFNTEAFF. In DNA, the CDR3 is TGTGCCAGCAGTGGACAGTTCAACACTGAAGCTTTCTTT.

Notes on this clonotype: A much larger clone lies a single base off, so this may be a read error. V usage is TRBV4-1 and J usage is TRBJ2-7, with D hard to call. CDR1 and CDR2 (germline): MGHRA, YSYEKL. This CDR3 contains 14 residues. CDR3 sequence: CVSSQDSLSYEQYF. The CDR3 DNA follows: TGCGTCAGCAGCCAAGATAGTCTATCCTACGAGCAGTACTTC.

As concerns this clonotype: Being one base from a much bigger clone, this may be a read error. The gene calls are TRBV2 and TRBJ1-1; TRBD1 might be the D (6 bases). CDR1 is SNHLY, CDR2 FYNNEI, per germline. The CDR3 is made up of 12 amino acids. CDR3 protein: CASSVDRSEALF. The CDR3 DNA is TGTGCCAGCAGTGTAGACAGGAGTGAAGCTCTCTTT. The variable domain in full, with the rest retrieved from reference TRBV2 and TRBJ1-1, is EPEVTQTPSHQVTQMGQEVILRCVPISNHLYFYWYRQILGQKVEFLVSFYNNEISEKSEIFDDQFSVERPDGSNFTLKIRSTKLEDSAMYFCASSVDRSEALFGQGTRLTVV.